The next 8 T cell receptor beta chains were all read from a single sample in a study of shared clonotypes between healthy human individuals. CD45RO-negative CD8 cells positively selected for CCR7 made up the naive population, which excluded terminally differentiated effector memory CD45RA+ cells. Data came from immunoSEQ multiplex PCR; TCRdb stores just in-frame clones and leaves some out. The sample holds about 1,800,000 clones, roughly 95% seen once. The sequenced sample consisted of naive CD8+ T cells sorted from blood. These TCRs come from a man between 18 and 29 years old in good health.

This rearrangement joins TRBV27 to TRBJ2-3; 14 nucleotides line up with TRBD2. Germline CDR1 MNHEY, CDR2 SMNVEV (reference sequence). V shed 6 bases and J 3 bases; nucleotides not matched to a gene: 2. CDR3 length: 15 amino acids. CDR3 residues: CASRRTSGGTDTQYF. CDR3 bases: TGTGCCAGCAGGCGGACTAGCGGGGGGACAGATACGCAGTATTTT.

The J gene is TRBJ2-1, the V gene TRBV27, with D maybe TRBD2 (5 bases). Germline CDR1 MNHEY, CDR2 SMNVEV (reference sequence). Trimming took off 5 bases at V and 0 bases at J, with 11 bases between the two ends. CDR3 length: 15 amino acids. DNA of the CDR3: TGTGCCAGCAGTACGGTGGGGAGCTCCTACAATGAGCAGTTCTTC. Its translation is CASSTVGSSYNEQFF.

This clone was seen only once. The same CDR3 arises from other DNA sequences in this sample as well. The chain joins TRBV27 to TRBJ2-3; TRBD2 matches 14 bases. The CDR3 has 17 residues. Germline-derived CDR1 and CDR2 are MNHEY and SMNVEV (reference sequence). J lost 3 bases, V lost 3 bases, and 5 bases had no gene match. The CDR3 DNA follows: TGTGCCAGCAGTTTGGGACTAGCGGGGGCCGTAACAGATACGCAGTATTTT. Its protein is CASSLGLAGAVTDTQYF.

This clone appeared once. This chain joins TRBV27 and TRBJ2-5; possible D gene TRBD1, 6 bases. The CDR3 is made up of 16 amino acids. Germline V lookup: CDR1 MNHEY, CDR2 SMNVEV (reference sequence). Deletions cut 5 bases from V and 5 bases from J, with 21 bases between. The CDR3 protein is CASSPRYRARYETQYF. CDR3 sequence (DNA): TGTGCCAGCAGTCCGCGATACAGGGCGCGTTATGAGACCCAGTACTTC.

DNA of the CDR3: TGTGCCTGGAGTGGCGTAGGGATCCAAGAGACCCAGTACTTC. Amino acids: CAWSGVGIQETQYF. The chain uses TRBV30 and TRBJ2-5; D gene unclear. Looked up from germline, CDR1 is GTSNPN and CDR2 is SVGIG (reference sequence). V was pared by 1 base and J by 1 base, with 10 bases between. CDR3 length: 14 amino acids.

This chain links TRBV19 with TRBJ2-2, with D unresolved. The CDR3 contains 11 residues. CDR1 and CDR2 (germline): LNHDA, SQIVND (reference sequence). Trimming took off 7 bases at V and 6 bases at J, with 6 bases between the two ends. DNA for the CDR3: TGTGCCAGTATTCTCTCCGGGGAGCTGTTTTTT. Protein: CASILSGELFF.

This clone was seen a handful of times. The genes are TRBV10-2 and TRBJ2-5; D unresolved. The V end was cut by 3 bases, the J end by 3 bases, with 11 bases between. The CDR3 totals 14 residues. Germline CDR1 WSHSY, CDR2 SAAADI. CDR3 sequence reads: CASSEMQGEETQYF. The CDR3 coding sequence is TGCGCCAGCAGTGAAATGCAAGGCGAAGAGACCCAGTACTTC.

As to this clone: Other DNA sequences in the sample encode the same CDR3. J is TRBJ2-3 and V is TRBV7-2; D possibly corresponds to TRBD2 (6 bases). Germline CDR1 SGHTA, CDR2 FQGNSA. Between the trimmed V and J ends, which lost 3 bases and 0 bases, there was a span of 10 bases. This CDR3 region has 15 residues. The CDR3: CASSFRGASTDTQYF. CDR3 DNA: TGTGCCAGCAGCTTTCGCGGGGCGAGCACAGATACGCAGTATTTT.